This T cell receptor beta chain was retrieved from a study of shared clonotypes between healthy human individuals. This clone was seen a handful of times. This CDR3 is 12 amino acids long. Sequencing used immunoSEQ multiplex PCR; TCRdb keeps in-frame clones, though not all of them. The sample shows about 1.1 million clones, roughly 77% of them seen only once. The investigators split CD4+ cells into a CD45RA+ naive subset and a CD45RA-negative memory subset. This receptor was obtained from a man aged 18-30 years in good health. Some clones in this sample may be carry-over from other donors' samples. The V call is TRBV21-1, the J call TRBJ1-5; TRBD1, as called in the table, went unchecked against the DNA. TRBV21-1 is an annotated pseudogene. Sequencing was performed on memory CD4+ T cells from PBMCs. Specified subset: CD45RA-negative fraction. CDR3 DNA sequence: TGTGCCAGCCCACAGGTTTGTCAGCCCCAGCATTTT. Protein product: CASPQVCQPQHF.